One TCR beta chain is described in this entry. Its antigen is not known. The sample comes from a study of CD8+ T cells in alopecia areata. Background on the study: Twice daily, treated patients received 5 to 10 mg of oral tofacitinib. Tofacitinib exposure lasted 6 to 18 months, followed by 6 months off drug. Overall study results and limits: Normal skin contains resident alphabeta T cells, and these are also sequenced in scalp samples.

cDNA prepared by RNA extraction and subsequent reverse transcription served as the template for sequencing. Profiling relied on immunoSEQ multiplex PCR, and the TCRdb table lists in-frame clones only, not all of them. In the table there are about 120,000 clones, roughly two fifths of which are singletons. Samples from alopecia areata patients were lesional scalp punch biopsies and peripheral blood. This clonotype was sampled from a human donor with alopecia areata. The sequencing input was CD4+ T cells sorted from blood.

In DNA, the CDR3 is TGCGCCAGCAGCCAGATACCGACAGTCTATGGCTACACCTTC. Protein product: CASSQIPTVYGYTF. This chain links TRBV4-3 with TRBJ1-2; possibly TRBD1 for D (5 bases). V shed 3 bases and J shed 4 bases, with 12 bases lying between them. Germline CDR1 and CDR2: LGHNA and YSLEER. This CDR3 region has 14 residues.